These 5 T cell receptor beta chains originate from one sample sequenced in a study of blood T cell repertoires in COVID-19. Profiled with immunoSEQ multiplex PCR; TCRdb holds only in-frame clones, not every one. The sample has under 350,000 clones, roughly 83% seen once. Material: peripheral blood. These TCRs come from a man between 60 and 70 years old who had recovered from COVID-19.

This rearrangement joins TRBV19 to TRBJ1-1, with a possible D match to TRBD1 (6 bases). Germline lookup yields CDR1 LNHDA and CDR2 SQIVND (reference sequence). V dropped 7 bases and J dropped 2 bases, with 14 bases sitting between them. The CDR3 loop spans 14 amino acids. CDR3 in DNA: TGTGCCAGTAACCCAACAGGGTTTAACACTGAAGCTTTCTTT. The encoded protein is CASNPTGFNTEAFF.

This clone has a single count. This rearrangement joins TRBV5-5 to TRBJ1-2; D unresolved. This CDR3 has 14 amino acids. The germline V gene has CDR1 SGHKS and CDR2 YYEKEE (reference sequence). Trimming cost V 0 bases and J 5 bases, with 11 bases left between them. This CDR3 is CASSLAFSGYGYTF. Written as DNA, the CDR3 is TGTGCCAGCAGCTTGGCCTTCTCGGGGTATGGCTACACCTTC.

V gene TRBV5-1 combines with J gene TRBJ2-2; D ambiguous. The CDR3 runs to 15 residues. Trimming stripped 1 base from V and 1 base from J, with 8 bases between. Germline V gives CDR1 SGHRS, CDR2 YFSETQ. This CDR3 reads CASSLLLQNTGELFF. The CDR3 DNA follows: TGCGCCAGCAGCTTGTTACTTCAGAACACCGGGGAGCTGTTTTTT.

About this clone itself: One junction end does not reproduce the germline sequence, and a read error may be involved. V is TRBV6-1 and J is TRBJ2-1; the D gene is possibly TRBD1 (5 bases). Germline lookup yields CDR1 MNHNS and CDR2 SASEGT. The CDR3 runs to 11 residues. CDR3 protein: CASSEVGGAVF. CDR3 sequence (DNA): TGTGCCAGCAGTGAAGTAGGTGGGGCCGTCTTC.

The chain is built from TRBV2 and TRBJ2-1; 7 bases are shared with TRBD2. Germline lookup yields CDR1 SNHLY and CDR2 FYNNEI. CDR3 length: 17 amino acids. V was clipped by 8 bases and J by 8 bases; unmatched bases: 21. The CDR3 protein is CASGTALLAKGLHEQFF. The CDR3 nucleotides are TGTGCCAGCGGGACCGCGCTACTAGCGAAGGGCCTCCATGAGCAGTTCTTC.